This TCR beta chain was captured in a study of technical replicates of blood from a few donors. This CDR3 spans 14 amino acids. The germline V gene has CDR1 SGHNT and CDR2 YENEEA. V was cut by 11 bases and J by 9 bases, with 23 bases left in between. Libraries were prepared by immunoSEQ multiplex PCR; TCRdb keeps only in-frame clonotypes and omits some of them. The sample has around 80,000 clones; roughly 91% are singletons. The sample taken for sequencing was T cells isolated from PBMCs. This chain connects TRBV11-3 to TRBJ2-1, with D perhaps TRBD1 (6 bases). This TCR came from a human donor in good health. CDR3 in amino acids: CACCRDTGPGEQFF. CDR3 DNA: TGTGCCTGCTGTAGGGACACGGGACCCGGTGAGCAGTTCTTC. Complete variable domain (other parts from reference TRBV11-3 and TRBJ2-1): EAGVVQSPRYKIIEKKQPVAFWCNPISGHNTLYWYLQNLGQGPELLIRYENEEAVDDSQLPKDRFSAERLKGVDSTLKIQPAELGDSAVYLCACCRDTGPGEQFFGPGTRLTVL.